These 9 T cell receptor beta chains were sequenced from one sample in a study of blood T cell repertoires in COVID-19. Clones were read by immunoSEQ multiplex PCR, and TCRdb kept only the in-frame ones, dropping some. The profile covers more than 350,000 clones, with 75% to 90% appearing a single time and over 0.95% taken by the ten largest. Material for sequencing was PBMCs or T cells enriched from blood (not recorded which). The receptors come from a man between 18 and 29 years old who had recovered from COVID-19.

Concerning this clone itself: Within the sample, other DNA sequences also encode this same CDR3. V is TRBV28 and J is TRBJ2-5; D not resolved. Germline V CDR1 and CDR2: MDHEN, SYDVKM. This CDR3 region has 11 residues. Between the trimmed V and J ends, which lost 5 bases and 5 bases, there was a span of 6 bases. CDR3 bases: TGTGCCAGCAGTCTCAGGGAGACCCAGTACTTC. This codes for CASSLRETQYF.

The chain couples TRBV7-3 to TRBJ2-2, with D possibly TRBD2 on 7 matching bases. V dropped 5 bases and J dropped 4 bases, with 8 bases sitting between them. The CDR3 has 13 residues. The germline gives CDR1 SGHTA, CDR2 FQGTGA. The CDR3 here is CASSRGATGELFF. The CDR3 DNA is TGTGCCAGCAGCCGGGGGGCCACCGGGGAGCTGTTTTTT.

In nucleotides, the CDR3 is TGTGCCAGCAGCTTACCTCTTCGGCAGGGGTGGCCGAACACTGAAGCTTTCTTT. This gives the protein CASSLPLRQGWPNTEAFF. The chain uses TRBV7-9 and TRBJ1-1; TRBD1 might be the D (6 bases). The CDR3 is 18 amino acids. In germline, CDR1 is SEHNR, CDR2 FQNEAQ (reference sequence). The germline V and J ends were trimmed by 2 bases and 1 base, with 20 bases remaining between them.

The V gene is TRBV4-1, the J gene TRBJ1-2, with 8 bases matching TRBD1. J lost 6 bases, V lost 4 bases, and 16 bases had no gene match. CDR1 is MGHRA, CDR2 YSYEKL, per germline. This CDR3 comprises 17 residues. The CDR3 protein is CASSRRTGQGARDGYTF. CDR3 sequence (DNA): TGCGCCAGCAGCCGGCGGACCGGCCAGGGGGCGCGAGATGGCTACACCTTC.

V usage is TRBV6-2 or TRBV6-3 and J usage is TRBJ2-7, with a tentative D call TRBD2 (5 bases). Germline V gene data show CDR1 as MNHEY and CDR2 as SVGEGT. The V gene lost 2 bases and the J gene lost 12 bases, with 14 bases spanning the gap. The CDR3 length is 12 residues. The CDR3 protein is CASSYPDPRGYF. As DNA, the CDR3 is TGTGCCAGCAGTTACCCCGACCCTCGGGGGTACTTC.

This chain links TRBV6-6 with TRBJ2-6; D gene unclear. CDR3 length: 15 amino acids. Germline CDR1 and CDR2: MNHNY and SVGAGI (reference sequence). V was clipped by 5 bases and J by 2 bases, with 10 bases between them. CDR3 loop: CASSPVGAGANVLTF. The DNA of the CDR3 is TGTGCCAGCAGTCCCGTGGGCGCTGGGGCCAACGTCCTGACTTTC.

The chain is built from TRBV28 and TRBJ1-1; TRBD1 might be the D (5 bases). The CDR3 extends over 12 amino acids. Trimming stripped 6 bases from V and 5 bases from J, with 10 bases between. Germline V gene data show CDR1 as MDHEN and CDR2 as SYDVKM. DNA of the CDR3: TGTGCCAGCAGGGCGGGGGTAACTGAAGCTTTCTTT. Encoded protein: CASRAGVTEAFF.

This clone was observed once. The J gene is TRBJ2-5, the V gene TRBV7-2; the D gene is possibly TRBD2 (7 bases). This CDR3 spans 13 amino acids. Trimming left V 7 bases short and J 4 bases short, with 13 bases between. Germline values: CDR1 SGHTA, CDR2 FQGNSA. CDR3 sequence: CASIGGGLETQYF. The DNA of the CDR3 is TGTGCCAGCATAGGGGGGGGCTTAGAGACCCAGTACTTC. Drawing the rest from reference TRBV7-2 and TRBJ2-5, the complete variable domain is GAGVSQSPSNKVTEKGKDVELRCDPISGHTALYWYRQSLGQGLEFLIYFQGNSAPDKSGLPSDRFSAERTGGSVSTLTIQRTQQEDSAVYLCASIGGGLETQYFGPGTRLLVL.

J is TRBJ1-1 and V is TRBV5-1; TRBD1 is a possible D gene (5 bases). Germline CDR1 SGHRS, CDR2 YFSETQ. The ends were cut back, 6 bases at V and 1 base at J, with 16 bases in the middle. The CDR3 covers 15 residues. CDR3 residues: CASNQPERGNTEAFF. Written as DNA, the CDR3 is TGCGCCAGCAACCAACCCGAAAGGGGGAACACTGAAGCTTTCTTT.